The clone carrying this T cell receptor (beta chain) was detected a few times. What it recognizes is unknown. Germline CDR1 and CDR2: LGHNA and YSLEER. V shed 1 base and J shed 3 bases, with 9 bases lying between them. The CDR3 spans 15 residues. As originally analysed: Sampled TCR counts reached a median of 95,638 per sample, with values ranging from about 23,224 to 700,000. TCRdb called the RACE reads again in MiXCR, with one record for every CDR3 protein. Clone size and V and J calls follow TCRdb, not the original study. This table has more than 300,000 distinct CDR3 sequences, 4.5% to 5.5% appearing once. Time point specified: pre-sensitization, week 0. The treatment here: therapeutic diphenylcyclopropenone sensitization with weekly scalp DPC. This sample stems from a study of human T cells and chemical hapten exposure. Whole-study results and caveats: Compared to controls, expanded TCRs made significantly more large clusters of similar CDR3s.

Sample: whole blood, taken in connection with sensitization to the hapten diphenylcyclopropenone (DPC). The chain uses TRBV4-3 and TRBJ1-4, with unresolved D. The TCR was taken from a woman in her late teens or twenties with alopecia areata. Some clones in this sample may be carry-over from other donors' samples. Here the CDR3 DNA reads TGCGCCAGCAGCCAAGGGGAAGTGGCTAATGAAAAACTGTTTTTT. Its translation: CASSQGEVANEKLFF.